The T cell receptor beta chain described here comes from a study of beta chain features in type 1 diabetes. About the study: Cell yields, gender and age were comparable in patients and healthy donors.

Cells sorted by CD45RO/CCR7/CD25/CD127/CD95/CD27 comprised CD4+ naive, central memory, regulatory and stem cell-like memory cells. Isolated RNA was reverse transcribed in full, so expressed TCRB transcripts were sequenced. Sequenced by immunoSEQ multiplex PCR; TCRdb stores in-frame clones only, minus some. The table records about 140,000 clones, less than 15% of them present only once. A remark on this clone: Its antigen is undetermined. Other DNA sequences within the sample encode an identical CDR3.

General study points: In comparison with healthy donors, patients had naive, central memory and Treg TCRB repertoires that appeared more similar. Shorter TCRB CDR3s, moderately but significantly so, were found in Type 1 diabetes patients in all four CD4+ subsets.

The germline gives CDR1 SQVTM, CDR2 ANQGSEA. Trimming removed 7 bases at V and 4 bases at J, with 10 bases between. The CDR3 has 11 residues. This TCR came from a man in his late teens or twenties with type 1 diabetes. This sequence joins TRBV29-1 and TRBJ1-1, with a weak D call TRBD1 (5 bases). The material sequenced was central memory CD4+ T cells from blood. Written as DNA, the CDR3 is TGCAGCGGTCTGGGGGGCACTGAAGCTTTCTTT. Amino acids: CSGLGGTEAFF.